The TCR beta chain under discussion was sequenced for a study of blood T cell repertoires in COVID-19 (TCRdb year 2020). Concerning the study at large: Collaborator samples came from the United States, Italy and Spain and covered acute and convalescent phases of COVID-19. The prospective study material was composed of cDNA or gDNA derived from T cells, B-cell-depleted T cells, or PBMCs. The dataset comprised deeply sampled blood TCRbeta repertoires from subjects exposed to, actively infected with, or recovered from COVID-19. The repertoires were made available in a free public database intended to serve as a resource for research on the immune response to SARS-CoV-2. Samples were obtained from the ongoing ImmuneRACE study (first 160 participants) and from some 1,300 subjects provided by 6 global collaborators. Sample metadata almost always included a de-identified subject ID, COVID-19 status, age in years and sex. Where HLA class I and class II types were available, the types were taken from metadata supplied by the sample provider, not from assay-based typing. Beyond this particular receptor, the publication reports: The amount of clinical and demographic metadata varied by source and participant and was provided uncurated.

The germline V gene specifies SNHLY as CDR1 and FYNNEI as CDR2. V is clipped by 0 bases and J by 7 bases, and the sequence between their germline boundaries is 6 bases long. The CDR3 spans 12 residues, from the cysteine through the phenylalanine. The retained sequence is limited to the CDR3, 36 bases, with the frame set at the first base. One collaborating source in Seattle enrolled patients while the patients were actively infected and followed the patients over time throughout the course of disease. Whole blood was collected in K2EDTA tubes by collaborating institutions according to the institutions' own protocols. Collaborator samples were shipped for TCRbeta analysis as frozen whole blood, isolated PBMCs, or DNA extracted from either sample type. This clone has just one count. The antigen it binds to is not known. Per-base qualities were not stored, and no clone one base away is much larger. The immunoSEQ Assay, a bias-controlled multiplex PCR, was used to amplify TCRbeta CDR3 regions from genomic DNA. The authors processed their data as follows. Within the assay, amplification of reference gene primers was used to estimate how many nucleated cells each sample contained. To quantify the absolute abundance of each unique TCRbeta CDR3 rearrangement, sequence reads were collapsed and filtered. For each sample, productive Simpson clonality was calculated by taking the square root of Simpson's diversity index across productive rearrangements. Sourced from immuneACCESS, this table was stored by TCRdb with only in-frame sequences that have V and J called. A share of the clones is absent; for the studies checked, an unresolved V gene accounts for under half, and the remainder has no known explanation. V, J and clone size were drawn from that table, and D and trimming were deduced from the DNA. The sample table lists about 300,000 clones, just under 90% of them with a count of one. The ten largest clones take up roughly 1.9% of the sample.

The receptor was isolated from a woman in her twenties or thirties with COVID-19, enrolled during active disease. The sample was peripheral blood. This chain is built from TRBV2 and TRBJ2-5; there is no confident call for the D gene. The DNA sequence reads TGTGCCAGCAGTGAAGCCGGTGGGACCCAGTACTTC. It encodes CASSEAGGTQYF.